This T cell receptor beta chain was found in a study of PD-1 blockade in classical Hodgkin lymphoma. Study-wide findings and caveats: Reported findings placed baseline TCR diversity lower in newly diagnosed patients (compared with healthy donors).

The patients all showed relapse after autologous stem cell transplantation, while their brentuximab vedotin exposure varied. Applied to thawed PBMCs, magnetic negative selection was the method used to isolate CD8+ T cells. Germline V CDR1 and CDR2: SGHDT, YYEEEE. V lost 3 bases and J lost 13, with 20 bases in between. The CDR3 is 15 amino acids. Profiling relied on immunoSEQ multiplex PCR, and the TCRdb table lists in-frame clones only, not all of them. The profile shows around 13,000 clones, around four fifths of them singletons. As to this clone: The target antigen is unknown.

The chain uses TRBV5-6 and TRBJ1-6, with TRBD1 as a possible D gene (5 bases). The material sequenced was CD8+ T cells from blood, taken at baseline. This clonotype was sampled from a human donor with classical Hodgkin lymphoma. CDR3 bases: TGTGCCAGCAGCTGGGGCGGGGGTCCCAGGTTCCCCCTCCACTTT. Amino acids: CASSWGGGPRFPLHF.